The sequence of this TCR beta chain was determined in a study of T cells in Graves' hyperthyroidism and ophthalmopathy (dated by TCRdb to the late 2010s). About the full investigation: Peripheral blood samples were taken at initial diagnosis, before any treatment was given. To identify distinguishing TCR V-J signatures, a discovery cohort of roughly 100 patients was used, comprising 43 with Graves' ophthalmopathy and about 59 with stable Graves' hyperthyroidism. Prospective prediction of ophthalmopathy was tested in an independent validation cohort consisting of 18 hyperthyroidism patients and around 16 patients who later progressed to ophthalmopathy. The roughly 91 discovery patients were randomly split 7:3 into training and test sets. In addition, the study compared T-cell repertoires in thyroid tissue and in blood from five to seven Graves' hyperthyroidism patients. Following sampling, methimazole starting at 30 mg daily was given to hyperthyroidism patients, and high-dose intravenous methylprednisolone was given to ophthalmopathy patients. TCR Vbeta CDR3 sequencing of 130 to 150 peripheral blood samples (43 ophthalmopathy, 75 to 80 hyperthyroidism and approximately 17 progressor patients) is reported in the paper. The investigation overall reported the following: In validation, the model predicted progression to ophthalmopathy with 65% to 71% sensitivity and approximately 74% specificity, a median of about 6 months before onset. Most expanded thyroid clonotypes (frequency above 0.001) were also detected in blood, a finding suggesting that blood repertoires may reflect thyroid immune responses. A model built on a 13 V-J signature distinguished ophthalmopathy from stable hyperthyroidism, reaching over 85% sensitivity and about 81% specificity in cross-validation and 80%/75% in testing. No statistical method was used to fix the sample size in advance, and group allocation was not hidden from the investigators.

The hyperthyroidism patients were between 18 and 65 years old and newly diagnosed, with a disease duration of less than 2 months. Exclusion was applied to patients with uncontrolled infections, other autoimmune diseases, pregnancy or lactation. Diagnoses were established on the basis of clinical symptoms, serum thyroxine and TRAb, thyroid ultrasound, and orbital computed tomography. Blood from progressor patients was collected at the time of first diagnosis with hyperthyroidism, before any ophthalmopathy symptoms had appeared. PBMCs were isolated from 8 to 10 ml of fresh peripheral blood by Ficoll-Paque density gradient centrifugation. Patients classed as progressors first received a Graves' hyperthyroidism diagnosis and then went on to develop ophthalmopathy during follow-up. Total RNA was extracted using Trizol reagent, and RNA quality was assessed on an Agilent 2100 Bioanalyzer. From a lookup of the germline V gene, CDR1 and CDR2 are MNHNS and SASEGT. The germline V end is reduced by 5 bases and the J end by 3 bases; junction bases left unmatched: 9. Its CDR3 holds 16 amino acids, cysteine through phenylalanine. Only the CDR3 DNA stays, 48 bases, in frame from base 1.

Amplification of TCR beta CDR3 regions was carried out from RNA transcripts. The TCR CDR3 was subjected to a first round of RT-PCR using the HTBI primer set and the Qiagen OneStep RT-PCR kit. A second multiplex PCR round built the libraries, followed by size selection and purification. Sequencing of the libraries was done on an Illumina HiSeq2000 using paired-end 100 bp reads. On the study's bioinformatics: Raw data were processed with SOAPnuke, discarding reads with adapters, uncalled bases, mean Phred below 15, or no exact constant-primer or identifier match. High-quality paired reads were merged with COPE v1.2.5, and unique nucleotide sequences were defined as clonotypes. MiTCR v1.1 was used to align the clonotypes against IMGT TRBV, TRBD and TRBJ reference segments. The analysis included only V-J combinations with a frequency above 0.0001, which together covered 99% to 99.2% of the repertoires. The TCS score was defined as F50 (clonal expansion) divided by E x V (chaos), with BLOSUM62-based TCRdist calculated between CDR3 peptides within each V-J. Welch's t-statistics and random forest reduced 514 V-J features to about 13, which were used in a naive Bayes classifier (R e1071). TCRdb itself trimmed the public reads at Q25 with fastp, ran MiXCR and retained productive beta chains. Each CDR3 protein gets just one entry, which takes the most common genes and DNA from the rows behind it. It is TCRdb's table, rather than the study itself, that gives the V and J calls and clone size. The table for this sample lists approximately 400,000 distinct CDR3 sequences; roughly 13% of them were counted only once. The ten largest account for roughly 20% of the sample.

Turning to this clonotype: The specificity of this receptor is unknown. No base-level quality is on record; no much larger clone is a single base apart.

The chain couples TRBV6-1 to TRBJ1-5, with 8 central nucleotides matching TRBD1. Sequencing used blood. The sequence came from a man aged 30 to 45 with Graves' hyperthyroidism that later progressed to Graves' ophthalmopathy. The nucleotide sequence is given as TGTGCCAGCAGTAATCGACAGGGGTCAGACAATCAGCCCCAGCATTTT. It is translated as CASSNRQGSDNQPQHF.